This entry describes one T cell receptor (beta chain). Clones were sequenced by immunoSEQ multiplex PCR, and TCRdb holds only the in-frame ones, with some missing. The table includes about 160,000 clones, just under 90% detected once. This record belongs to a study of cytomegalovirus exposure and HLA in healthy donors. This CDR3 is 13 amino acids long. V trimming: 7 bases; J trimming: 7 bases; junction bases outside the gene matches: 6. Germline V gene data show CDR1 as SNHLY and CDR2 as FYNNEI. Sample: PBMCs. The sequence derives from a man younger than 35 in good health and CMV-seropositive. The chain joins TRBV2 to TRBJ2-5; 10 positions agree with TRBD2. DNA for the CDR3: TGTGCCAGCACAGGGTTAGCGGGAGGGACCCAGTACTTC. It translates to CASTGLAGGTQYF.